The T cell receptor beta chain described here comes from a study of radiotherapy plus CTLA-4 blockade in lung cancer. Ipilimumab CTLA-4 blockade and focal radiation were given to patients with chemo-refractory metastatic non-small-cell lung cancer. The method was immunoSEQ multiplex PCR; TCRdb's version includes in-frame clones alone and lacks a portion of them. The sample has 49,000 or so clones, less than 85% seen once; the top ten hold roughly 7.6%. Germline V CDR1 and CDR2: MNHEY, SMNVEV (reference sequence). The V and J ends lost 1 base and 6 bases, in that order; junction bases with no gene match: 11. CDR3 length equals 17 residues. Study-wide points: Reports identified early blood T cell clone dynamics, with interferon-beta, as the best response predictor. Subsequent to radiotherapy plus ipilimumab, tumor-derived TCR clones underwent expansion in blood.

Turning to this clone: What it recognizes is unknown.

This sequence joins TRBV27 and TRBJ1-4; 7 bases line up with TRBD1. The TCR was taken from a human donor with non-small cell lung cancer who had stable disease on radiotherapy plus ipilimumab. The sample was peripheral blood, taken from a patient treated with radiotherapy plus ipilimumab. The CDR3 DNA reads as TGTGCCAGCAGTTTATGGGGACAGACGGTTTCTTATGAAAAACTGTTTTTT. Its translation is CASSLWGQTVSYEKLFF.